This T cell receptor (beta chain) was documented in a study of blood T cell repertoires in COVID-19. In the study overall: Samples taken during acute and convalescent COVID-19 were collected in the United States, Italy and Spain. T cells, B-cell-depleted T cells, or PBMCs supplied cDNA or gDNA.

Per the original data handling: Nucleated cell number was recorded as an estimate derived from reference gene primer amplification. Profiling relied on immunoSEQ multiplex PCR, and the TCRdb table lists in-frame clones only, not all of them. The V and J calls and the clone size are those of that table, but D and trimming were determined from the DNA. The table records around 47,000 clones, just under 70% of them present only once. The CDR3 extends over 16 amino acids. Trimming pared 4 bases from V and 4 bases from J, leaving 14 bases between. CDR1 and CDR2 from the germline V gene are MNHEY and SVGEGT.

Specimen: peripheral blood. The chain couples TRBV6-2 or TRBV6-3 to TRBJ1-6, with a tentative D call TRBD1 (6 bases). The sequence was obtained from a man older than 75 with acute or convalescent COVID-19. CDR3 sequence (DNA): TGTGCCAGCAGTTTGGAAACCGGGACATATAATTCACCCCTCCACTTT. Protein: CASSLETGTYNSPLHF.